Listed below are T cell receptor beta chains from one sample, sequenced in a study of blood T cell repertoires in COVID-19. Data came from immunoSEQ multiplex PCR; TCRdb stores just in-frame clones and leaves some out. The sample lists roughly 150,000 clones; around 80% were seen once. Source material: peripheral blood. These TCRs come from a man between 60 and 75 years old with acute or convalescent COVID-19. CDR3s include the opening cysteine and the closing phenylalanine or tryptophan. A D gene is named only where the DNA matches it firmly. Only some rows state a clone size, as once, few, many or a class for expanded clones.

V gene	D gene	clone size	J gene	CDR3 protein	CDR3 DNA
TRBV7-2	TRBD1	-	TRBJ1-6	CASSSAGGWDSPLHF	TGTGCCAGCAGCTCCGCAGGGGGCTGGGATTCACCCCTCCACTTT
TRBV19	-	-	TRBJ1-6	CASSISAGMGSPLHF	TGTGCCAGTAGTATATCGGCAGGGATGGGTTCACCCCTCCACTTT
TRBV24-1	-	-	TRBJ2-3	CATGGSHSTTDTQYF	TGTGCCACCGGCGGCTCCCATTCAACCACAGATACGCAGTATTTT
TRBV7-9	-	-	TRBJ2-2	CASSPTVADTGELFF	TGTGCCAGCAGCCCCACGGTAGCGGACACCGGGGAGCTGTTTTTT
TRBV11-2	-	-	TRBJ1-4	CASTNGQYNEKLFF	TGTGCCAGCACCAACGGACAGTATAATGAAAAACTGTTTTTT
TRBV4-1	-	few	TRBJ1-1	CASSQAGRNTEAFF	TGCGCCAGCAGCCAGGCCGGGAGGAACACTGAAGCTTTCTTT
TRBV11-1	TRBD1	-	TRBJ2-3	CASSTGTGGPDTQYF	TGTGCCAGCAGCACCGGGACAGGGGGGCCAGATACGCAGTATTTT
TRBV7-9	-	-	TRBJ1-1	CASSLGQRGANTEAFF	TGTGCCAGCAGCTTAGGTCAACGGGGGGCTAACACTGAAGCTTTCTTT
TRBV27	TRBD1	-	TRBJ1-1	CASSPNDRVEVAFF	TGTGCCAGCAGTCCGAACGACAGGGTGGAGGTAGCTTTCTTT
TRBV5-6	TRBD1	-	TRBJ1-2	CASSLVRTGDGYTF	TGTGCCAGCAGCTTGGTTCGGACAGGGGACGGCTACACCTTC
TRBV12-5	TRBD1	-	TRBJ2-2	CASGLATGVSGELFF	TGTGCTAGTGGTTTGGCAACAGGGGTTTCCGGGGAGCTGTTTTTT
TRBV24-1	-	-	TRBJ1-5	CATSDLQGQPQHF	TGTGCCACCAGTGATTTGCAGGGTCAGCCCCAGCATTTT
TRBV14	-	-	TRBJ2-3	CASSSWGVTDTQYF	TGTGCCAGCAGCTCTTGGGGGGTCACAGATACGCAGTATTTT
TRBV2	-	-	TRBJ1-1	CASRVGVQNTEAFF	TGTGCCAGCCGAGTTGGTGTTCAGAACACTGAAGCTTTCTTT
TRBV6-5	TRBD1	-	TRBJ1-1	CASSQRGQEVNEAFF	TGTGCCAGCAGTCAACGGGGACAGGAGGTTAATGAAGCTTTCTTT
TRBV25-1	-	-	TRBJ1-2	CASSESQARGGVYGYTF	TGTGCCAGCAGTGAATCTCAGGCCAGAGGAGGGGTCTATGGCTACACCTTC
TRBV6-5	TRBD1	-	TRBJ1-5	CASRRDRVGNQPQHF	TGTGCCAGCAGGCGGGACAGGGTCGGCAATCAGCCCCAGCATTTT
TRBV7-2	-	-	TRBJ1-3	CASSQRQDGNTIYF	TGTGCCAGCAGCCAGAGACAGGATGGAAACACCATATATTTT
TRBV6-5	-	-	TRBJ2-7	CASSYEAEQYF	TGTGCCAGCAGTTACGAGGCCGAGCAGTACTTC
TRBV20-1	TRBD1	-	TRBJ2-1	CSASTGTGGYNEQFF	TGCAGTGCTAGTACCGGGACAGGGGGTTACAATGAGCAGTTCTTC
TRBV7-2	-	-	TRBJ1-5	CASSFDGEVGQPQHF	TGTGCCAGCAGCTTCGATGGGGAGGTAGGACAGCCCCAGCATTTT
TRBV6-5	-	-	TRBJ2-7	CASSYRGAYEQYF	TGTGCCAGCAGTTATCGGGGAGCCTACGAGCAGTACTTC
TRBV19	TRBD1	-	TRBJ1-4	CASSTETGGRYEKLFF	TGTGCCAGTAGTACTGAGACAGGGGGACGTTATGAAAAACTGTTTTTT
TRBV27	TRBD1	few	TRBJ2-7	CASSYGTAYEQYF	TGTGCCAGCAGTTACGGGACAGCCTACGAGCAGTACTTC
TRBV9	-	-	TRBJ2-7	CASSADISYEQYF	TGTGCCAGCAGCGCGGACATTTCCTACGAGCAGTACTTC
TRBV4-1	TRBD1	-	TRBJ2-7	CASSHLPGQGSYEQYF	TGCGCCAGCAGCCACCTTCCGGGACAGGGCTCCTACGAGCAGTACTTC
TRBV9	-	-	TRBJ1-1	CASSPPVGGSTEAFF	TGTGCCAGCAGCCCCCCCGTGGGAGGGTCCACTGAAGCTTTCTTT
TRBV27	-	-	TRBJ2-7	CASSPRERSTPGEQYF	TGTGCCAGCAGCCCCCGTGAGAGGTCGACCCCGGGGGAGCAGTACTTC
TRBV5-1	-	-	TRBJ2-6	CASSLTGAGANVLTF	TGCGCCAGCAGCTTAACAGGAGCCGGGGCCAACGTCCTGACTTTC